What follows describes a single T cell receptor beta chain. Using its own MiXCR run on the RT-PCR reads, TCRdb lists one record per CDR3 protein. The table has some 850,000 distinct CDR3 sequences, roughly 18% seen once; the top ten hold under 13%. The CDR3 covers 15 residues. Trimming took off 3 bases at V and 2 bases at J, with 13 bases between the two ends. CDR1 and CDR2 (germline): SGHVS, FQNEAQ. This record belongs to a study of response to subunit inactivated influenza vaccine. The J gene is TRBJ1-1, the V gene TRBV7-8, with D possibly matching TRBD1 (5 bases). The sample was PBMCs from blood, taken roughly 5 days after vaccination. The TCR originated in a man in his forties or fifties who received an inactivated influenza vaccine. The CDR3 loop is CASSFSRRTNTEAFF. CDR3 DNA sequence: TGTGCCAGCAGCTTTTCTCGACGGACAAACACTGAAGCTTTCTTT. Drawing the rest from reference TRBV7-8 and TRBJ1-1, the complete variable domain is GAGVSQSPRYKVAKRGQDVALRCDPISGHVSLFWYQQALGQGPEFLTYFQNEAQLDKSGLPSDRFFAERPEGSVSTLKIQRTQQEDSAVYLCASSFSRRTNTEAFFGQGTRLTVV.